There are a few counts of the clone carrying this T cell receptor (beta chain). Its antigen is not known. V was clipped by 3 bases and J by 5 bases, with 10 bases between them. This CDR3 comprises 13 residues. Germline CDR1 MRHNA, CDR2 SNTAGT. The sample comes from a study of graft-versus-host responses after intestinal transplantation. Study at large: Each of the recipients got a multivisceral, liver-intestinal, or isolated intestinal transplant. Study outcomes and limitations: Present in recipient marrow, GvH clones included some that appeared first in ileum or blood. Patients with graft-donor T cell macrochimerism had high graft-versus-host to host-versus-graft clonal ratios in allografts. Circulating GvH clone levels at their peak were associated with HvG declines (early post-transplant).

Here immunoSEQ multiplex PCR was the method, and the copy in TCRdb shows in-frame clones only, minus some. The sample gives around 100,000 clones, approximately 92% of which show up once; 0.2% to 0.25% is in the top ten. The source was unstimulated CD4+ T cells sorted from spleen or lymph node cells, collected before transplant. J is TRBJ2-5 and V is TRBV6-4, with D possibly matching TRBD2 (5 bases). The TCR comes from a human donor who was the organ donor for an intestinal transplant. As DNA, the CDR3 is TGTGCCAGCAGTGAACTAGTTTGGGAGACCCAGTACTTC. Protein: CASSELVWETQYF.